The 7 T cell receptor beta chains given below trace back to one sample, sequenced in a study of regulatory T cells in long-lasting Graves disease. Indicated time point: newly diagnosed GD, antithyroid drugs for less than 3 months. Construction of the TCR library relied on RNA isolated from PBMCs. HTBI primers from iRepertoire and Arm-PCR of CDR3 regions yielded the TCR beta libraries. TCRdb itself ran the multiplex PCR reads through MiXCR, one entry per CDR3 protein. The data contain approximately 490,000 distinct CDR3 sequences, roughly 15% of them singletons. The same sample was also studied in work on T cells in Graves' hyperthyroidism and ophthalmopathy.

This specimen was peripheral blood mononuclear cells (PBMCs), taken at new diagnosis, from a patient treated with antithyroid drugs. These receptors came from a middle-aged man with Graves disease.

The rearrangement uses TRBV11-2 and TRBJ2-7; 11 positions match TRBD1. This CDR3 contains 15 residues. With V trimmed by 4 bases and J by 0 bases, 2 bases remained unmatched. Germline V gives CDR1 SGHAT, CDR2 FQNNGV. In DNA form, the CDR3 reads TGTGCCAGCAGCTCGGGACAGGGGGGCTCCTACGAGCAGTACGTC. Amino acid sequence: CASSSGQGGSYEQYV.

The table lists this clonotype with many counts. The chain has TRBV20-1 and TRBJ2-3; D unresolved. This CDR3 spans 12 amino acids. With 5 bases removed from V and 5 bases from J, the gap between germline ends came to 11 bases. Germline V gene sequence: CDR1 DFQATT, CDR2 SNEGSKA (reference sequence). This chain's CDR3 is CSAGRLVDTQYF. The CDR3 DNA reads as TGCAGTGCTGGCCGTCTAGTAGATACGCAGTATTTT.

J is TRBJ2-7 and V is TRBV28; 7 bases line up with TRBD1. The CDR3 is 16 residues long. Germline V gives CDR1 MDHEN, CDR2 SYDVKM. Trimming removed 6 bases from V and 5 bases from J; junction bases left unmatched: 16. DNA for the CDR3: TGTGCCAGCAGAACCATGGGTACCGGGACAGATAACGAGCAGTACTTC. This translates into CASRTMGTGTDNEQYF. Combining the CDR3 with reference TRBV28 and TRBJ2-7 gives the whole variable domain DVKVTQSSRYLVKRTGEKVFLECVQDMDHENMFWYRQDPGLGLRLIYFSYDVKMKEKGDIPEGYSVSREKKERFSLILESASTNQTSMYLCASRTMGTGTDNEQYFGPGTRLTVT.

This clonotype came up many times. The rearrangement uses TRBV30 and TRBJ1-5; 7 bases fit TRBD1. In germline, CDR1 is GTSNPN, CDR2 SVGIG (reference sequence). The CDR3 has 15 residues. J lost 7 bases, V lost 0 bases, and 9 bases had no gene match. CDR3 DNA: TGTGCCTGGAGTGTACGGGTCAGGGGGAGGCAGCCCCAGCATTTT. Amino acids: CAWSVRVRGRQPQHF.

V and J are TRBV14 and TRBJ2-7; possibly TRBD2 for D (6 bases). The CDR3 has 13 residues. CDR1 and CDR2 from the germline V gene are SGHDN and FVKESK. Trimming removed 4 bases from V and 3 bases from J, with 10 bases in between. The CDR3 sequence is CASSRGSGYEQYF. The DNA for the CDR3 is TGTGCCAGCAGCCGAGGTAGCGGCTACGAGCAGTACTTC.

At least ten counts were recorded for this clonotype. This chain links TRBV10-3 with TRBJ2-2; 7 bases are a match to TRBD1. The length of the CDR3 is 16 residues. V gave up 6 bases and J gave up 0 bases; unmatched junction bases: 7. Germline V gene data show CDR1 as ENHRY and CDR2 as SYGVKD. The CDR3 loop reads CAIRGTGATNTGELFF. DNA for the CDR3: TGTGCCATCAGGGGCACAGGGGCCACGAACACCGGGGAGCTGTTTTTT.

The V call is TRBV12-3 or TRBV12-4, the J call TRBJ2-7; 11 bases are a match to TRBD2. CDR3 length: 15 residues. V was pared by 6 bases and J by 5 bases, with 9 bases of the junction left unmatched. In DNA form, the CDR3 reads TGTGCCAGCAGCGCAGAGATGGGACTAGCGGACGAGCAGTACTTC. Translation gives CASSAEMGLADEQYF.